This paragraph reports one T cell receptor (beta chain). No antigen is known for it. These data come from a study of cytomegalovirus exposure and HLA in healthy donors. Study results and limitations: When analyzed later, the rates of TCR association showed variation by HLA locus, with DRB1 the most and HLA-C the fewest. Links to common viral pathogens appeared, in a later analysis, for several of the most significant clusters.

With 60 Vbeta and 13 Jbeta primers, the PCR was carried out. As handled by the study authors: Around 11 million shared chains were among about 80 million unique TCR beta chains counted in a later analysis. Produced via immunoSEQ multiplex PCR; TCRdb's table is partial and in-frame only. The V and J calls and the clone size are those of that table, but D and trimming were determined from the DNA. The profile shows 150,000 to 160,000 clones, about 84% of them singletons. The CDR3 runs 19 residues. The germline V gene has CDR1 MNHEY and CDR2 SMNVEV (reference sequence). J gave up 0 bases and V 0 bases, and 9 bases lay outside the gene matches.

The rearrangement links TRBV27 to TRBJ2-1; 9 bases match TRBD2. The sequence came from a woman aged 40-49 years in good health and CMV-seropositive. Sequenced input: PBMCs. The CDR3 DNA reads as TGTGCCAGCAGTTTATCGACTGGCCTAGCGGGAAGCTCCTACAATGAGCAGTTCTTC. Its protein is CASSLSTGLAGSSYNEQFF.